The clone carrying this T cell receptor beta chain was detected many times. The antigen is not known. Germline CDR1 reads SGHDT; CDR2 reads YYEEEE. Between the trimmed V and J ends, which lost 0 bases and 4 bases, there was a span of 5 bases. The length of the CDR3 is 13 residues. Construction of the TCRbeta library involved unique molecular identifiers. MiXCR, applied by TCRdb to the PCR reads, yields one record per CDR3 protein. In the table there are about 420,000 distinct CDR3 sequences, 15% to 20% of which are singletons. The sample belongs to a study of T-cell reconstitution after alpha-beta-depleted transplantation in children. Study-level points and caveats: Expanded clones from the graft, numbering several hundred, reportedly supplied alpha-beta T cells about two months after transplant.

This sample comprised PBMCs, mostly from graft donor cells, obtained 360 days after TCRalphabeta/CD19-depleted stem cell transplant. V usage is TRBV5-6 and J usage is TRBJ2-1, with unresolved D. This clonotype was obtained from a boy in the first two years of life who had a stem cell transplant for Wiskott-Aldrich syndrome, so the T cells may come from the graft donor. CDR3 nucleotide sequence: TGTGCCAGCAGCTTGGTACAGTACAATGAGCAGTTCTTC. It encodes CASSLVQYNEQFF.